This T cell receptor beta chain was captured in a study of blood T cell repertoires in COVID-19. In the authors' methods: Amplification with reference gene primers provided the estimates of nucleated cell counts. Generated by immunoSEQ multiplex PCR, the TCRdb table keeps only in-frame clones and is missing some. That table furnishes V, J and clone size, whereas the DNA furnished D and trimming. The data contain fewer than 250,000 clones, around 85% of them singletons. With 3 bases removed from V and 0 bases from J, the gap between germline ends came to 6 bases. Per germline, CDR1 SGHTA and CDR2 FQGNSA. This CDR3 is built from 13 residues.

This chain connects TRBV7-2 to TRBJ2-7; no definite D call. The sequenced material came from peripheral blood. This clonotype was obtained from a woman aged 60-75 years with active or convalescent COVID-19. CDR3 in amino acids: CASSFSASYEQYV. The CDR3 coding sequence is TGTGCCAGCAGCTTCAGCGCCTCCTACGAGCAGTACGTC.